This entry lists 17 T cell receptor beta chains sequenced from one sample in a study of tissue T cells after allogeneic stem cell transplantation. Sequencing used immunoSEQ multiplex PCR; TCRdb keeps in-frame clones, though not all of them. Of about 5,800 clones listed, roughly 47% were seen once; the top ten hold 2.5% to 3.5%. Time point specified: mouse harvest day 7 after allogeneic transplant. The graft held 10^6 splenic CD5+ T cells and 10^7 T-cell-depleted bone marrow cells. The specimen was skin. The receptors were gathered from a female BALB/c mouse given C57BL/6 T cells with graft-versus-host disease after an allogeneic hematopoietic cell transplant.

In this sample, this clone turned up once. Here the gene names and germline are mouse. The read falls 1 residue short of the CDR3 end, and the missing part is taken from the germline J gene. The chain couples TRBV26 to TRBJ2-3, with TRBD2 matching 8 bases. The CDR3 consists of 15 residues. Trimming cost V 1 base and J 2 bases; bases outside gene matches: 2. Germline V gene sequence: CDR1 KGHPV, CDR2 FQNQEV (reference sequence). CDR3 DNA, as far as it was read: TGTGCCAGCAGTCTGTTCTGGGGGGATGCAGAAACGCTGTAT. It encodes CASSLFWGDAETLY. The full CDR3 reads CASSLFWGDAETLYF. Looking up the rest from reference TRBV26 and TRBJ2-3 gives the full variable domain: NSKVIQTPRYLVKGQGQKAKMRCIPEKGHPVVFWYQQNKNNEFKFLINFQNQEVLQQIDMTEKRFSAECPSNSPCSLEIQSSEAGDSALYLCASSLFWGDAETLYFGSGTRLTVL.

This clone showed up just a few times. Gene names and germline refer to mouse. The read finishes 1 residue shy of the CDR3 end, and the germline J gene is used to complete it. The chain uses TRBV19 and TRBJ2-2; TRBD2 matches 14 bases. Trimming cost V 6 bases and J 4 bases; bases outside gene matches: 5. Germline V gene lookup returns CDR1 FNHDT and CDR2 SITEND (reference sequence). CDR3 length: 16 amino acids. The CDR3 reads CASIMGTGGATGQLYF. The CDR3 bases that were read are TGTGCCAGCATCATGGGGACTGGGGGGGCCACCGGGCAGCTCTAC.

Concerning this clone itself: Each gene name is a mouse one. CDR3 amino acids: CASSWDPANTEVFF. The covered CDR3 bases are TGTGCCAGCAGCTGGGACCCTGCAAACACAGAAGTCTTC. This sequence joins TRBV4 and TRBJ1-1; tentative D call: TRBD1 (5 bases). The observed sequence ends 1 residue before the CDR3 terminus, with the missing tail filled in from the germline J gene. V was pared by 4 bases and J by 0 bases, with 9 bases between. This CDR3 contains 14 residues. Germline CDR1 reads LGHDT; CDR2 reads YNNKQL (reference sequence).

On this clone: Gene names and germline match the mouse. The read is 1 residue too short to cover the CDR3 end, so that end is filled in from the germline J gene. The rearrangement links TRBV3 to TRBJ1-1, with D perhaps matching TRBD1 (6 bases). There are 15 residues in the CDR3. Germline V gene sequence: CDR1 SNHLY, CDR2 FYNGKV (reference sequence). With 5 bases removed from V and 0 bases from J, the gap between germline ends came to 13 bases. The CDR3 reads CASSLGGTTNTEVFF. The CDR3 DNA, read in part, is TGTGCCAGCAGCCTAGGGGGGACAACAAACACAGAAGTCTTC.

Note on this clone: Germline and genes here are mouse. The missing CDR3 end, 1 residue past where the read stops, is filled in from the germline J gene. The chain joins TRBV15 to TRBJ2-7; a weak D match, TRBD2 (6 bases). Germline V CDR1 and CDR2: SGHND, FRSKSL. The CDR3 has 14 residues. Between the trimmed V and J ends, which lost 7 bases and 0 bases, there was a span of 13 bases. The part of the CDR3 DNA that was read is TGTGCCAGCAAGAGCGGGGGGAGCTCCTATGAACAGTAC. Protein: CASKSGGSSYEQY. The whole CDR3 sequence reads CASKSGGSSYEQYF. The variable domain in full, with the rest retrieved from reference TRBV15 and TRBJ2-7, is DAGVTQTPRHEVAEKGQTIILKCEPVSGHNDLFWYRQTKIQGLELLSYFRSKSLMEDGGAFKDRFKAEMLNSSFSTLKIQPTEPKDSAVYLCASKSGGSSYEQYFGPGTRLTVL.

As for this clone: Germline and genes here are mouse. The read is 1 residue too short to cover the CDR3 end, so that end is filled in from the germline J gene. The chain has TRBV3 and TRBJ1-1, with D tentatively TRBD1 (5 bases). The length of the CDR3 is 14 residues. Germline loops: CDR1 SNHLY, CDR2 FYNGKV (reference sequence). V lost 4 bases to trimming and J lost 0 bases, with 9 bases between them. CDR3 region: CASSSDIANTEVFF. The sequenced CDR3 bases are TGTGCCAGCAGCTCGGACATTGCAAACACAGAAGTCTTC.

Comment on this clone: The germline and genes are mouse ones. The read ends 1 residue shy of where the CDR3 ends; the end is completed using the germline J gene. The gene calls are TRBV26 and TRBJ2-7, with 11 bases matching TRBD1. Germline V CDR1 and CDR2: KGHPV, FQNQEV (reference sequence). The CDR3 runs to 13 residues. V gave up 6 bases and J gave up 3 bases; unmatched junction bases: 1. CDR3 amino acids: CASRGTGGYEQYF. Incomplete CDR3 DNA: TGTGCCAGCAGGGGGACAGGGGGCTATGAACAGTAC.

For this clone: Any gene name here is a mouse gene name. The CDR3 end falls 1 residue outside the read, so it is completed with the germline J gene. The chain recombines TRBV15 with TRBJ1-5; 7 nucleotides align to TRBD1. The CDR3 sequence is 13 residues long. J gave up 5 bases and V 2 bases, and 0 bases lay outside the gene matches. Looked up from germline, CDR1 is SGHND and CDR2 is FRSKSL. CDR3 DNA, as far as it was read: TGTGCCAGCAGTTTAACAGGGGACCAGGCTCCGCTT. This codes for CASSLTGDQAPL. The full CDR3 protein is CASSLTGDQAPLF.

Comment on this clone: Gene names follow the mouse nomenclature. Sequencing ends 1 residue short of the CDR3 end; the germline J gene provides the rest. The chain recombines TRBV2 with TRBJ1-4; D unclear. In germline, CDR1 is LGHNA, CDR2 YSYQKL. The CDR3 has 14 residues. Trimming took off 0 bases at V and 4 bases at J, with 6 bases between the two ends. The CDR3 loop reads CASSQDQFNERLFF. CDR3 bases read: TGTGCCAGCAGCCAAGATCAGTTCAACGAAAGATTATTT.

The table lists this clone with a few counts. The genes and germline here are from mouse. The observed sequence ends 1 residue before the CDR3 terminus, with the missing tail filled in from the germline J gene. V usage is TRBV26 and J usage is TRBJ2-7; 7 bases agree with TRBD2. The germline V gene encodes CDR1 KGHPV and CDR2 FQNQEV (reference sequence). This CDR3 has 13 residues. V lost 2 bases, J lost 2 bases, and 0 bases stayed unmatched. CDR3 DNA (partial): TGTGCCAGCAGTCTGCTGGGGGCCTATGAACAGTAC. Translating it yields CASSLLGAYEQY. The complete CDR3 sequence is CASSLLGAYEQYF. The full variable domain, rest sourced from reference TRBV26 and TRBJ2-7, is NSKVIQTPRYLVKGQGQKAKMRCIPEKGHPVVFWYQQNKNNEFKFLINFQNQEVLQQIDMTEKRFSAECPSNSPCSLEIQSSEAGDSALYLCASSLLGAYEQYFGPGTRLTVL.

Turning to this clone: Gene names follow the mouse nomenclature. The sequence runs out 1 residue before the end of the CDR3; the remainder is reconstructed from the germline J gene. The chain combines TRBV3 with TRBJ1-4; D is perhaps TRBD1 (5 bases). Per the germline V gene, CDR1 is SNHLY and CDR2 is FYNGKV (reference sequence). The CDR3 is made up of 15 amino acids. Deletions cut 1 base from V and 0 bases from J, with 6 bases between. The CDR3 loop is CASSLEGISNERLFF. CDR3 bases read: TGTGCCAGCAGCTTAGAGGGGATTTCCAACGAAAGATTATTT.

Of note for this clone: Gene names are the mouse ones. The CDR3 spells CASRRTGVSYEQYF. The part of the CDR3 DNA that was read is TGTGCCAGCAGGAGGACTGGCGTCTCCTATGAACAGTAC. The chain employs TRBV26 and TRBJ2-7, with 7 bases lining up with TRBD2. The CDR3 is cut off 1 residue early in the read; its end comes from the germline J gene. The trim removed 6 bases at V and 0 bases at J, leaving 5 bases unmatched. The germline CDR1 and CDR2 sequences are KGHPV and FQNQEV (reference sequence). The CDR3 consists of 14 residues.

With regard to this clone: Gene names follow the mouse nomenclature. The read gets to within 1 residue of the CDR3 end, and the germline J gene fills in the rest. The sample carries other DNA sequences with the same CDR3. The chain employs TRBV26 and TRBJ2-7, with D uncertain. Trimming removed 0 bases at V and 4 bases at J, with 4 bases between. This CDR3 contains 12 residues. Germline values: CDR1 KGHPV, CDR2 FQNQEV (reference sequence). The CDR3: CASSLSGYEQYF. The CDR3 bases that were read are TGTGCCAGCAGTCTGTCTGGGTATGAACAGTAC.

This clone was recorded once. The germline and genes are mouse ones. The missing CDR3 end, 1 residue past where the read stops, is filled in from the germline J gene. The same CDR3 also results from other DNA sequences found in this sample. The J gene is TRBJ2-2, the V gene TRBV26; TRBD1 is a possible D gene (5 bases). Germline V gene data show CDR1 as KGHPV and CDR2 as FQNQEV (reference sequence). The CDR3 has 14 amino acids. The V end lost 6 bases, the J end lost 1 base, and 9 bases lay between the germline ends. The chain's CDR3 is CASSRQGNTGQLYF. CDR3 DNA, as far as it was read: TGTGCCAGCAGCCGTCAGGGAAACACCGGGCAGCTCTAC.

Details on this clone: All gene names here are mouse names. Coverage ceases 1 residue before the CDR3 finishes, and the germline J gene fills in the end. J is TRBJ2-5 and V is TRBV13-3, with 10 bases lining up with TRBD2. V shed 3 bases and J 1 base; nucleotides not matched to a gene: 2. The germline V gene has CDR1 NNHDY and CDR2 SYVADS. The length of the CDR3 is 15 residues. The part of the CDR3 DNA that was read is TGTGCCAGCAGTGGTACTGGGGGGGACCAAGACACCCAGTAC. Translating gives CASSGTGGDQDTQY. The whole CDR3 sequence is CASSGTGGDQDTQYF. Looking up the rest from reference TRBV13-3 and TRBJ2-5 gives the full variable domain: EAAVTQSPRSKVAVTGGKVTLSCHQTNNHDYMYWYRQDTGHGLRLIHYSYVADSTEKGDIPDGYKASRPSQENFSLILELASLSQTAVYFCASSGTGGDQDTQYFGPGTRLLVL.

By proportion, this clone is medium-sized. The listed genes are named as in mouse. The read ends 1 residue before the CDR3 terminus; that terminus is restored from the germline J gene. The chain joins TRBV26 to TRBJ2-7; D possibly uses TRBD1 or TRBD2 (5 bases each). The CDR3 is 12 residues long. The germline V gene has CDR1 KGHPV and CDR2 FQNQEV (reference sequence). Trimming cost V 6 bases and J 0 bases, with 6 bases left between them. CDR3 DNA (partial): TGTGCCAGCAGCGGGGCCTCCTATGAACAGTAC. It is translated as CASSGASYEQY. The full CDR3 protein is CASSGASYEQYF.

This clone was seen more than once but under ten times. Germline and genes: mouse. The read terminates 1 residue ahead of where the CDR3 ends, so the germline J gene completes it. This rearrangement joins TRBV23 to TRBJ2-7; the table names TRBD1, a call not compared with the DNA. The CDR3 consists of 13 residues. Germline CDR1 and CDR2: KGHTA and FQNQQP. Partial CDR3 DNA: TGCTCCAGCAGTCAATCCTCAGCCTATGAACAGTAC. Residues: CSSSQSSAYEQY. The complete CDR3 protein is CSSSQSSAYEQYF. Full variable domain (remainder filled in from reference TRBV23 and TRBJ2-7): DAAVTQKPRYLIKMKGQEAEMKCIPEKGHTAVFWYQQKQSKELKFLIYFQNQQPLDQIDMVKERFSAVCPSSSLCSLGIRTCEAEDSALYLCSSSQSSAYEQYFGPGTRLTVL.